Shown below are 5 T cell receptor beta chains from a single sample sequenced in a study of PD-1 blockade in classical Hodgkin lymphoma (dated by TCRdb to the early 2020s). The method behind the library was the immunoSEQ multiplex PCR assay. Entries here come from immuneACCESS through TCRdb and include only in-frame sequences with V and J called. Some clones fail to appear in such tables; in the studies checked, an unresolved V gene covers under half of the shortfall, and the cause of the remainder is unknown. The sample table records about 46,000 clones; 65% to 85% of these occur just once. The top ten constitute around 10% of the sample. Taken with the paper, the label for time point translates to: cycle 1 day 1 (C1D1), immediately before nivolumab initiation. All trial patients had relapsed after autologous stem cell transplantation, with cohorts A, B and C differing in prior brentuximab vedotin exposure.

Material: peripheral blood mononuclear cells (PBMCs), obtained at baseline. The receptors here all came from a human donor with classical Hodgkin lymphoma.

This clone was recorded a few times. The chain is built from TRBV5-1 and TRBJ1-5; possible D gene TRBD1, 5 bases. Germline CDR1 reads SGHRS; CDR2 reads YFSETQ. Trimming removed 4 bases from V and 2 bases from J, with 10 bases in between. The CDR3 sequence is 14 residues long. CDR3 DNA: TGCGCCAGCAGCCCGAGAGGGGGCAATCAGCCCCAGCATTTT. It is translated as CASSPRGGNQPQHF.

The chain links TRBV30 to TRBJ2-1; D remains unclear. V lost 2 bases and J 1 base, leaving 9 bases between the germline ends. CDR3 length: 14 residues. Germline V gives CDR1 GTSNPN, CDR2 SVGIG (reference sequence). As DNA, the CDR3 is TGTGCCTGGAGTCTCAGTAGTTCCTACAATGAGCAGTTCTTC. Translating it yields CAWSLSSSYNEQFF.

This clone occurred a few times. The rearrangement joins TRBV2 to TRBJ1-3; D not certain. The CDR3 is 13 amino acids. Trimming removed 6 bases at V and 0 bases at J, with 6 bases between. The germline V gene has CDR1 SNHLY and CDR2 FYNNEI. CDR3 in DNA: TGTGCCAGCAGGGACCTCTCTGGAAACACCATATATTTT. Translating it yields CASRDLSGNTIYF.

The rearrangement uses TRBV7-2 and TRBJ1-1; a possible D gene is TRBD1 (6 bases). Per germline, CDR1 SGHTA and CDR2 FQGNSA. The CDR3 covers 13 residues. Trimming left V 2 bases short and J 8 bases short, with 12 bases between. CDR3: CASSLWGLAEAFF. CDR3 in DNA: TGTGCCAGCAGCTTATGGGGGCTTGCCGAAGCTTTCTTT.

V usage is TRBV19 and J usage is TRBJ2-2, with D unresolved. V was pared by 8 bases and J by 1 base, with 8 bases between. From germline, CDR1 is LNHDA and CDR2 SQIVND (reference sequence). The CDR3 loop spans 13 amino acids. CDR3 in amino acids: CASGLRNTGELFF. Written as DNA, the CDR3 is TGTGCCAGTGGATTAAGGAACACCGGGGAGCTGTTTTTT.